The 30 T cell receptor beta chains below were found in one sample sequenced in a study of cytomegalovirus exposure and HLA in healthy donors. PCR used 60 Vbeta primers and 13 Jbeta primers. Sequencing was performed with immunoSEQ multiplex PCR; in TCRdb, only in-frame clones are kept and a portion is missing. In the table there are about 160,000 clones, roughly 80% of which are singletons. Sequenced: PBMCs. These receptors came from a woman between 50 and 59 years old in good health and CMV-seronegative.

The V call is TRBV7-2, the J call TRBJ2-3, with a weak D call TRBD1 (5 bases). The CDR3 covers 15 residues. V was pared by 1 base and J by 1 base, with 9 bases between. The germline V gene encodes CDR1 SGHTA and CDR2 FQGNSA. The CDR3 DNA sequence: TGTGCCAGCAGCTTAGGCCAGGGTCGCACAGATACGCAGTATTTT. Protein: CASSLGQGRTDTQYF.

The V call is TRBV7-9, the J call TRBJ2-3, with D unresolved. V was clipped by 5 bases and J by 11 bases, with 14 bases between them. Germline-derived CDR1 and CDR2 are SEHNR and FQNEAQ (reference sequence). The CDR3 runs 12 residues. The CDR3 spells CASSRDVYWQYF. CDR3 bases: TGTGCCAGCAGCCGCGATGTCTACTGGCAGTATTTT. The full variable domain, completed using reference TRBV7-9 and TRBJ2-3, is DTGVSQNPRHKITKRGQNVTFRCDPISEHNRLYWYRQTLGQGPEFLTYFQNEAQLEKSRLLSDRFSAERPKGSFSTLEIQRTEQGDSAMYLCASSRDVYWQYFGPGTRLTVL.

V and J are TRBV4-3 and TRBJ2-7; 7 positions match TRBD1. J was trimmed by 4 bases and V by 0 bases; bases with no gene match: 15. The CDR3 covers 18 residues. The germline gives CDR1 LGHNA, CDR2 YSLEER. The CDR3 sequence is CASSQDLGTGTASYEQYF. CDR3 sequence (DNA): TGCGCCAGCAGCCAAGATTTGGGAACCGGGACAGCGAGTTACGAGCAGTACTTC.

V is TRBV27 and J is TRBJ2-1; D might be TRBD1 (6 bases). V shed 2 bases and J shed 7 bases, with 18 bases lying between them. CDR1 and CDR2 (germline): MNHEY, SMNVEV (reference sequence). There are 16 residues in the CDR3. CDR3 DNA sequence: TGTGCCAGCAGTTTAGACCGGACAGCAGGTAAAAATGAGCAGTTCTTC. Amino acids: CASSLDRTAGKNEQFF.

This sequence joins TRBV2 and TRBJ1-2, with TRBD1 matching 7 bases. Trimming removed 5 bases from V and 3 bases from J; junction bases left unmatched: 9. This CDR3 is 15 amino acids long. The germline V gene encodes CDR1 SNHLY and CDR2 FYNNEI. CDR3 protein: CASSYDRVSDYGYTF. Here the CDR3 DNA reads TGTGCCAGCAGTTACGACAGGGTATCGGACTATGGCTACACCTTC.

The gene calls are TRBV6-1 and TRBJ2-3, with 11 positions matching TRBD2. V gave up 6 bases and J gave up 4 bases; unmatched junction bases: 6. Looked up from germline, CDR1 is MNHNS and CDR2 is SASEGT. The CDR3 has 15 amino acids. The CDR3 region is CASSVLAGVADTQYF. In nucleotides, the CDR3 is TGTGCCAGCAGCGTACTAGCGGGAGTAGCAGATACGCAGTATTTT.

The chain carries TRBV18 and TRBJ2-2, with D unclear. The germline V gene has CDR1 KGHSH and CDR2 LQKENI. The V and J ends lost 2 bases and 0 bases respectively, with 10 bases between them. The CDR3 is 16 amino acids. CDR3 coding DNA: TGTGCCAGCTCACCAAGAATGTTAGCGAACACCGGGGAGCTGTTTTTT. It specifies CASSPRMLANTGELFF. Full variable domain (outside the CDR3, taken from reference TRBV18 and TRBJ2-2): NAGVMQNPRHLVRRRGQEARLRCSPMKGHSHVYWYRQLPEEGLKFMVYLQKENIIDESGMPKERFSAEFPKEGPSILRIQQVVRGDSAAYFCASSPRMLANTGELFFGEGSRLTVL.

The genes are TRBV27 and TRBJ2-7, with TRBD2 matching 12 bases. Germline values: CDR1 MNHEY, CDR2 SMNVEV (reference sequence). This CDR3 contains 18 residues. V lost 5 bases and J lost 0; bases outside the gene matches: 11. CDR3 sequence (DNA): TGTGCCAGCAGTAGCCGCTGGCTAGCGGGGGGGACCTCCTACGAGCAGTACTTC. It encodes CASSSRWLAGGTSYEQYF.

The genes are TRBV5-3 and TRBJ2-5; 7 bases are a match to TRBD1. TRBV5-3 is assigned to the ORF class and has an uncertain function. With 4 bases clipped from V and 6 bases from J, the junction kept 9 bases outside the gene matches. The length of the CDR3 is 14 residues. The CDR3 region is CARSERDRNKTQYF. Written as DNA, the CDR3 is TGTGCCAGAAGCGAACGGGACAGAAACAAGACCCAGTACTTC.

CDR3 nucleotides: TGTGCCAGCAGTGGTACAGGGGGCGGGTACGAGCAGTACTTC. Translating it yields CASSGTGGGYEQYF. The rearrangement joins TRBV6-1 to TRBJ2-7; 9 positions match TRBD1. The germline gives CDR1 MNHNS, CDR2 SASEGT. The CDR3 is 14 amino acids. V gave up 4 bases and J gave up 4 bases; unmatched junction bases: 5.

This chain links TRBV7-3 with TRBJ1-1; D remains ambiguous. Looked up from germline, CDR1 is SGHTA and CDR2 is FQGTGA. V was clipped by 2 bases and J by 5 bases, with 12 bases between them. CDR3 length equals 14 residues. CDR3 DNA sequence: TGTGCCAGCAGCTTATCCGCGGTTCCTACTGAAGCTTTCTTT. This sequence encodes CASSLSAVPTEAFF. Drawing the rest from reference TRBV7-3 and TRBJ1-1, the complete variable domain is GAGVSQTPSNKVTEKGKYVELRCDPISGHTALYWYRQSLGQGPEFLIYFQGTGAADDSGLPNDRFFAVRPEGSVSTLKIQRTERGDSAVYLCASSLSAVPTEAFFGQGTRLTVV.

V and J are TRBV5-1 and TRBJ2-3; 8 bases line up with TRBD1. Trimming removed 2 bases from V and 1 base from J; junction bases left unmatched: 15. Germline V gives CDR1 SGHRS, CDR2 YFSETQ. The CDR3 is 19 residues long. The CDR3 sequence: CASSFGQGSGPFRTDTQYF. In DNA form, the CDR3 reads TGCGCCAGCAGCTTTGGACAGGGAAGCGGTCCGTTCCGCACAGATACGCAGTATTTT.

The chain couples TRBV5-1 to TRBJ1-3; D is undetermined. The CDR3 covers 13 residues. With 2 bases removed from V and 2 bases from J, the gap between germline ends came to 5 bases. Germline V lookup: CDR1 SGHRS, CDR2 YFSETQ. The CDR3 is CASSFSPGNTIYF. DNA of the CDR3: TGCGCCAGCAGCTTCAGTCCTGGAAACACCATATATTTT.

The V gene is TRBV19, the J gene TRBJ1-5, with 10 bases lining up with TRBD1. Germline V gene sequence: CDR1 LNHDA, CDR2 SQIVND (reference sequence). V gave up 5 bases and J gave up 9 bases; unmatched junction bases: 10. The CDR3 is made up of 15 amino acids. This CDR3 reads CASSRGTGDPWPQHF. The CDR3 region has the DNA TGTGCCAGTAGTCGGGGGACAGGGGATCCATGGCCCCAGCATTTT. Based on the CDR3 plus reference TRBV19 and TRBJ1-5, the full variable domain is DGGITQSPKYLFRKEGQNVTLSCEQNLNHDAMYWYRQDPGQGLRLIYYSQIVNDFQKGDIAEGYSVSREKKESFPLTVTSAQKNPTAFYLCASSRGTGDPWPQHFGDGTRLSIL.

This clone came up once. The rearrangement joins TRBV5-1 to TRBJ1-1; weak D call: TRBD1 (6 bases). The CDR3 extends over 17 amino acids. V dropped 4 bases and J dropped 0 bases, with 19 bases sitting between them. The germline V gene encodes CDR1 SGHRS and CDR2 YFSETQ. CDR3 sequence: CASSPDQQTGLNTEAFF. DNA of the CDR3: TGCGCCAGCAGCCCGGACCAACAGACAGGCCTGAACACTGAAGCTTTCTTT.

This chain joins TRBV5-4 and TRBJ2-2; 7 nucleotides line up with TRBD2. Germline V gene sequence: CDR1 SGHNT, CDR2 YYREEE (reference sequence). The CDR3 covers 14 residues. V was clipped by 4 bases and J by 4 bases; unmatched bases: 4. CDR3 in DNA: TGTGCCAGCAGCCCACCTAGCGGCACCGGGGAGCTGTTTTTT. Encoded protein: CASSPPSGTGELFF.

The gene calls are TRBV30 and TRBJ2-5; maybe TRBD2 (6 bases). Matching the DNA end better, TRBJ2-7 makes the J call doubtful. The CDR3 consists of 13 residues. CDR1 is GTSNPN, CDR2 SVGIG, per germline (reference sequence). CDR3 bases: TGTGCCTGGAGCCGGGAGTTATACTACGAGCAGTACTTC. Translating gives CAWSRELYYEQYF.

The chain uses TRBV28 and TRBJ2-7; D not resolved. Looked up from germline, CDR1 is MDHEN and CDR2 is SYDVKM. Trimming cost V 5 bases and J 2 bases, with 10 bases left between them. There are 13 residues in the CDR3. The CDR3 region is CASSIGSPYEQYF. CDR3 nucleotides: TGTGCCAGCAGTATCGGGTCTCCCTACGAGCAGTACTTC.

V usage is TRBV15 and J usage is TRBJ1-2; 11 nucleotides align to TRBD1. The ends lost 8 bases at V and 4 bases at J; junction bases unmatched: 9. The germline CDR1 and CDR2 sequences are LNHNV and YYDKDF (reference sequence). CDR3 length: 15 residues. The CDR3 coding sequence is TGTGCCACCCCTTCACCGGGACAGGGGGTCTATGGCTACACCTTC. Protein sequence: CATPSPGQGVYGYTF.

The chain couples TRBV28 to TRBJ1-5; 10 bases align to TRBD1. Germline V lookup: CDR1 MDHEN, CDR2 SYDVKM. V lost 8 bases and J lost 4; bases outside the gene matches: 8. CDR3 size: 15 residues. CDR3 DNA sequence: TGTGCCAGCGGTGGACAGGGGGATAGGAATCAGCCCCAGCATTTT. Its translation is CASGGQGDRNQPQHF.

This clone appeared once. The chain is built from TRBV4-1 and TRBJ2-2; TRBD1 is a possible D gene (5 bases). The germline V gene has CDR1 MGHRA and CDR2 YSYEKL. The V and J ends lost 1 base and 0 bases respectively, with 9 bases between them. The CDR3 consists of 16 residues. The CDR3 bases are TGCGCCAGCAGCCAAGTTGACAGTCCGAACACCGGGGAGCTGTTTTTT. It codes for CASSQVDSPNTGELFF.

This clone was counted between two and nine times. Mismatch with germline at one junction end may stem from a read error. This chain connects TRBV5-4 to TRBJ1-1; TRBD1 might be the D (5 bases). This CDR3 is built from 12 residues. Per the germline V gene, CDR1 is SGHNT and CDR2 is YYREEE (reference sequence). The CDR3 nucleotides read TGTGCCAGCAGCTTAGTTTTTCGGGGGAGAGTCTTT. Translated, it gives CASSLVFRGRVF.

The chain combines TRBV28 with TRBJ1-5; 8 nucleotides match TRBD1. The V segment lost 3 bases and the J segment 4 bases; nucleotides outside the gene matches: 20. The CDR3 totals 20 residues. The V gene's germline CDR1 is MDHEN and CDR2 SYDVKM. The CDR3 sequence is CASSFLFWEITDRGNQPQHF. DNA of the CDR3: TGTGCCAGCAGTTTTCTTTTCTGGGAGATAACCGACAGGGGAAATCAGCCCCAGCATTTT. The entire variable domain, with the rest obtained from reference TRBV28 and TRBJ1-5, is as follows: DVKVTQSSRYLVKRTGEKVFLECVQDMDHENMFWYRQDPGLGLRLIYFSYDVKMKEKGDIPEGYSVSREKKERFSLILESASTNQTSMYLCASSFLFWEITDRGNQPQHFGDGTRLSIL.

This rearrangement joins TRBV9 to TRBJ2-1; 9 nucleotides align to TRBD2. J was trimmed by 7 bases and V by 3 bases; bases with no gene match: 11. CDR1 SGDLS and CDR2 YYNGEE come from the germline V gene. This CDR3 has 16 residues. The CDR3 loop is CASSGPGTSSRNEQFF. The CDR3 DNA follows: TGTGCCAGCAGCGGACCCGGGACTAGCAGCCGGAATGAGCAGTTCTTC.

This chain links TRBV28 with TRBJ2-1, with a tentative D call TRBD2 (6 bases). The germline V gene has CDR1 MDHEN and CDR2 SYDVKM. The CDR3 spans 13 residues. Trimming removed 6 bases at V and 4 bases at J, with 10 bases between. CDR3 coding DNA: TGTGCCAGCAGGGGGGGAGGATACAATGAGCAGTTCTTC. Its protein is CASRGGGYNEQFF.

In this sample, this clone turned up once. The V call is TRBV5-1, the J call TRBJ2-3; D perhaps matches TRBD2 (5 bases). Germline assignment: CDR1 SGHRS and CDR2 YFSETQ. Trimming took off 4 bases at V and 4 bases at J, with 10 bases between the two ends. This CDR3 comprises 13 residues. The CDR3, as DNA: TGCGCCAGCAGCACCACTAGTCCAGATACGCAGTATTTT. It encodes CASSTTSPDTQYF.

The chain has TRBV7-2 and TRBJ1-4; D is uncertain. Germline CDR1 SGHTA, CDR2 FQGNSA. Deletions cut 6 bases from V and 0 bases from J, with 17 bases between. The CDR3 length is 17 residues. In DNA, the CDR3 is TGTGCCAGCAGATTAAACGGACTCTCGACAACTAATGAAAAACTGTTTTTT. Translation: CASRLNGLSTTNEKLFF.

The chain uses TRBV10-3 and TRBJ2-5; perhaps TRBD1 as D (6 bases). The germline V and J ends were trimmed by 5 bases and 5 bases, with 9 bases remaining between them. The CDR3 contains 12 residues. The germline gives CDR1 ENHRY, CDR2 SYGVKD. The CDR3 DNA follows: TGTGCCATCAGTACAGGGATGGAGACCCAGTACTTC. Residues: CAISTGMETQYF.

The CDR3 sequence is CASTSEGGGAFF. In DNA form, the CDR3 reads TGTGCCAGTACCTCAGAGGGGGGGGGAGCTTTCTTT. This chain uses TRBV19 with TRBJ1-1, with a tentative D call TRBD1 (6 bases). The V gene lost 7 bases and the J gene lost 10 bases, with 16 bases spanning the gap. The CDR3 sequence is 12 residues long. Germline values: CDR1 LNHDA, CDR2 SQIVND (reference sequence).

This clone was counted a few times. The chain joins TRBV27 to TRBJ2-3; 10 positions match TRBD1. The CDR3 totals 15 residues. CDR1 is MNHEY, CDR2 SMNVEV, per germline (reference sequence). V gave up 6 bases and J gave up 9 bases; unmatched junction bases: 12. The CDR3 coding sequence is TGTGCCAGCAGGGGGGGACAGGGGTATAGGAAGACGCAGTATTTT. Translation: CASRGGQGYRKTQYF.